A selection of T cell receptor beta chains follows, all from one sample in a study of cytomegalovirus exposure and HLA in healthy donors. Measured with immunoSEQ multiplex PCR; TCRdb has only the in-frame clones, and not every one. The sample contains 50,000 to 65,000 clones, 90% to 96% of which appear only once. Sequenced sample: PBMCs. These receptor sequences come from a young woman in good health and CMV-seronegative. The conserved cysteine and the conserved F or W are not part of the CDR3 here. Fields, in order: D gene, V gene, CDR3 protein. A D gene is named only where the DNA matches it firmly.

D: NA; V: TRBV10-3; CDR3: AISDSSEAF
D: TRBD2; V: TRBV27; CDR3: ASSLTSAPYNEQF
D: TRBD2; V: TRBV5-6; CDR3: ASNKFMAGGSYNEQF
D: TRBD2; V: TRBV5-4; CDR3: ASSPGGGGLETQY
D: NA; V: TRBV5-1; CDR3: ASSSLPTDTQY
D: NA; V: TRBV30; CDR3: AWSDPSGYGNTIY
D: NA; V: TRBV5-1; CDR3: ASSSMDFYNEQF
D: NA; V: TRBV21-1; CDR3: ASSKDLGSPSYEQY
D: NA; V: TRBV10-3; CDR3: AISAKSGNTIY
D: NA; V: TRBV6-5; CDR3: ASSPYLGTDTQY
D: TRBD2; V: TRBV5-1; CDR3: ASSPPGLAGAHEQF
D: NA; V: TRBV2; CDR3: ASKSQGFYNEQF
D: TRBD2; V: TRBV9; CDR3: ASSVEGGAVPYNEQF
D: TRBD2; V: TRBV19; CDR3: ASSIGREAHEQY
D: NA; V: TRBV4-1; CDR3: ASRPTGNYGYT
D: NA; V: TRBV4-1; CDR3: ASSQVAGDQPQH